These 18 T cell receptor beta chains were sequenced from one sample in a study of beta chain features in type 1 diabetes. All of the isolated RNA was reverse transcribed, so expressed TCRB transcripts were sequenced. Sequencing was performed with immunoSEQ multiplex PCR; in TCRdb, only in-frame clones are kept and a portion is missing. The table includes fewer than 350,000 clones, around 19% detected once. Source material: naive CD4+ T cells from blood. Every receptor here comes from a woman between 18 and 29 years old in good health.

This clone was seen only a few times. This rearrangement joins TRBV7-9 to TRBJ2-1, with TRBD2 matching 11 bases. This CDR3 spans 15 amino acids. The V gene's germline CDR1 is SEHNR and CDR2 FQNEAQ (reference sequence). J gave up 5 bases and V 5 bases, and 5 bases lay outside the gene matches. CDR3 region: CASSTLAGGNNEQFF. The CDR3 region has the DNA TGTGCCAGCAGCACTTTAGCGGGAGGGAACAATGAGCAGTTCTTC.

Written as DNA, the CDR3 is TGTGCCAGCAGTGCCAGCGGTTCGAACACCGGGGAGCTGTTTTTT. Protein: CASSASGSNTGELFF. This sequence joins TRBV2 and TRBJ2-2, with D perhaps TRBD2 (5 bases). With 4 bases removed from V and 0 bases from J, the gap between germline ends came to 9 bases. This CDR3 is 15 amino acids long. Germline assignment: CDR1 SNHLY and CDR2 FYNNEI.

This chain uses TRBV19 with TRBJ1-6; a weak D match, TRBD1 (6 bases). Between the trimmed V and J ends, which lost 7 bases and 10 bases, there was a span of 20 bases. There are 15 residues in the CDR3. Germline CDR1 LNHDA, CDR2 SQIVND (reference sequence). The CDR3 DNA is TGTGCCAGTATGGGGTCAGGGGAAATCGGCTCACCCCTCCACTTT. It translates to CASMGSGEIGSPLHF. Drawing the rest from reference TRBV19 and TRBJ1-6, the complete variable domain is DGGITQSPKYLFRKEGQNVTLSCEQNLNHDAMYWYRQDPGQGLRLIYYSQIVNDFQKGDIAEGYSVSREKKESFPLTVTSAQKNPTAFYLCASMGSGEIGSPLHFGNGTRLTVT.

This clone was counted only a few times. The chain combines TRBV11-2 with TRBJ1-2, with D unresolved. The CDR3 length is 14 residues. Trimming removed 1 base at V and 6 bases at J, with 12 bases between. The germline V gene has CDR1 SGHAT and CDR2 FQNNGV. The DNA for the CDR3 is TGTGCCAGCAGCTTAGTTCACGATCTAGATGGCTACACCTTC. Protein product: CASSLVHDLDGYTF.

In its sample, this clone was seen a few times. The rearrangement links TRBV30 to TRBJ1-1; TRBD1 matches 8 bases. The junction had 5 bases not matched to a gene; V was cut back by 4 bases and J by 7 bases. The CDR3 spans 12 residues. CDR1 GTSNPN and CDR2 SVGIG come from the germline V gene (reference sequence). The CDR3 reads CAWNRQGNEAFF. CDR3 DNA: TGTGCCTGGAATAGACAGGGGAATGAAGCTTTCTTT.

This clone showed up just a few times. This chain uses TRBV4-2 with TRBJ1-1; D gene unclear. V gave up 0 bases and J gave up 2 bases, with 7 bases separating them. CDR3 length equals 14 residues. Germline V gene sequence: CDR1 LGHNA, CDR2 YNFKEQ. The CDR3 protein is CASSQDLANTEAFF. The CDR3 region has the DNA TGTGCCAGCAGCCAAGATTTGGCCAACACTGAAGCTTTCTTT.

This clone showed up just a few times. This chain links TRBV15 with TRBJ2-1, with TRBD2 matching over 8 bases. Germline CDR1 LNHNV, CDR2 YYDKDF (reference sequence). The CDR3 is made up of 18 amino acids. Trimming at V came to 5 bases and at J to 0 bases, leaving 12 bases not matched to a gene. CDR3 sequence: CATSYPEAGAGSYNEQFF. The CDR3 nucleotides read TGTGCCACCAGCTATCCGGAAGCGGGAGCAGGCTCCTACAATGAGCAGTTCTTC.

The rearrangement uses TRBV9 and TRBJ2-1; 9 nucleotides match TRBD2. Germline V gives CDR1 SGDLS, CDR2 YYNGEE. CDR3 length: 15 residues. J was trimmed by 6 bases and V by 0 bases; bases with no gene match: 4. The CDR3 sequence is CASSVDRRGGNEQFF. The CDR3 DNA sequence: TGTGCCAGCAGCGTAGACCGGCGGGGGGGCAATGAGCAGTTCTTC.

The sample holds a few counts of this clone. This rearrangement joins TRBV7-9 to TRBJ2-1, with 9 bases lining up with TRBD2. Trimming removed 0 bases from V and 6 bases from J; junction bases left unmatched: 15. CDR3 length: 19 amino acids. Per germline, CDR1 SEHNR and CDR2 FQNEAQ (reference sequence). DNA for the CDR3: TGTGCCAGCAGCTTAGCGGGACGACAGGCGGGGGGGCTCTTCAATGAGCAGTTCTTC. Translation gives CASSLAGRQAGGLFNEQFF.

This clone was seen only a few times. The chain uses TRBV5-1 and TRBJ2-1; TRBD2 matches 11 bases. Germline V lookup: CDR1 SGHRS, CDR2 YFSETQ. This CDR3 contains 16 residues. The J segment lost 9 bases and the V segment lost 7 bases, leaving 15 bases of the junction unmatched. As DNA, the CDR3 is TGCGCCAGCGCCCACACAATAGCGGGAGGGCAGGTTGAGCAGTTCTTC. It yields the protein CASAHTIAGGQVEQFF.

This clone was detected a few times. V is TRBV30 and J is TRBJ2-1; 9 nucleotides line up with TRBD2. This CDR3 is built from 15 residues. The V segment lost 5 bases and the J segment 8 bases; nucleotides outside the gene matches: 13. Germline V lookup: CDR1 GTSNPN, CDR2 SVGIG (reference sequence). CDR3 sequence (DNA): TGTGCCTGGTGGGCTCGGCTAGCGGGAAGGCATGAGCAGTTCTTC. It yields the protein CAWWARLAGRHEQFF.

The genes are TRBV27 and TRBJ2-7; D is possibly TRBD1 (5 bases). V lost 8 bases and J lost 5, with 16 bases in between. The CDR3 extends over 13 amino acids. In germline, CDR1 is MNHEY, CDR2 SMNVEV (reference sequence). The CDR3 nucleotides are TGTGCCAGCCAAGACAGTTTTTCAAACGAGCAGTACTTC. Amino acids: CASQDSFSNEQYF.

The CDR3 DNA reads as TGTGCCAGCAGCTTGAGGGGGGGTGACGAGCAGTACTTC. Translation gives CASSLRGGDEQYF. The rearrangement links TRBV5-4 to TRBJ2-7, with TRBD2 as a possible D gene (7 bases). Trimming removed 1 base from V and 5 bases from J, with 10 bases in between. Germline loops: CDR1 SGHNT, CDR2 YYREEE (reference sequence). CDR3 length equals 13 residues.

This chain joins TRBV7-3 and TRBJ1-6; no clear D. With 1 base removed from V and 13 bases from J, the gap between germline ends came to 11 bases. This CDR3 is 13 amino acids long. CDR1 and CDR2 (germline): SGHTA, FQGTGA. CDR3 region: CASSLSPGNPLHF. The CDR3 bases are TGTGCCAGCAGCTTAAGTCCGGGGAATCCCCTCCACTTT.

The chain combines TRBV5-5 with TRBJ1-5; D is unresolved. This CDR3 region has 16 residues. Germline CDR1 reads SGHKS; CDR2 reads YYEKEE (reference sequence). Trimming removed 0 bases at V and 2 bases at J, with 12 bases between. CDR3 region: CASSLGPSRGNQPQHF. The CDR3 bases are TGTGCCAGCAGCTTGGGGCCGTCGCGGGGCAATCAGCCCCAGCATTTT.

This clone was seen a few times. The V gene is TRBV30, the J gene TRBJ2-5; 13 nucleotides agree with TRBD2. This CDR3 contains 14 residues. Germline V gives CDR1 GTSNPN, CDR2 SVGIG (reference sequence). With 6 bases clipped from V and 5 bases from J, the junction kept 6 bases outside the gene matches. CDR3 nucleotides: TGTGCCTGCACTAGCGGGAGGGCCAGGGAGACCCAGTACTTC. Translation: CACTSGRARETQYF.

The chain joins TRBV7-9 to TRBJ1-6, with D maybe TRBD1 (5 bases). V lost 5 bases to trimming and J lost 8 bases, with 13 bases between them. The CDR3 runs to 14 residues. Germline assignment: CDR1 SEHNR and CDR2 FQNEAQ (reference sequence). The CDR3 reads CASSPWGDDSPLHF. The CDR3 region has the DNA TGTGCCAGCAGCCCTTGGGGGGATGATTCACCCCTCCACTTT.

The chain uses TRBV6-1 and TRBJ2-7; weak D call: TRBD2 (6 bases). The V and J ends lost 5 bases and 2 bases respectively, with 13 bases between them. The CDR3 is 14 amino acids. The germline V gene encodes CDR1 MNHNS and CDR2 SASEGT. CDR3 coding DNA: TGTGCCAGCAGTCCGAAGCGGGTTACCTACGAGCAGTACTTC. Translating gives CASSPKRVTYEQYF.